This TCR beta chain comes out of a study of radiotherapy plus CTLA-4 blockade in lung cancer (dated by TCRdb to the late 2010s). Regarding the study in general: Among the enrolled patients, 15% to 20% had an objective response, and 31% reached disease control.

Study-level results and caveats: After treatment with radiotherapy and ipilimumab, TCR clones that originated in tumors expanded in peripheral blood. The strongest predictors of response, as reported, were early dynamic changes in blood T cell clones along with a rise in serum interferon-beta after radiation.

This clone was found a few times. Its target antigen remains unknown. No base-level quality is on record; no much larger clone is a single base apart. Focal radiation therapy combined with CTLA-4 blockade (ipilimumab) was tested in patients with chemo-refractory metastatic non-small-cell lung cancer. To prepare the library, the immunoSEQ multiplex PCR assay was applied. TCRdb holds this immuneACCESS table with in-frame rearrangements only. Some clones are missing; in checked studies, unresolved V genes explain under half, and the rest has no known cause. The sample table lists roughly 45,000 clones, roughly 64% of them with a count of one. The ten largest clones represent around a quarter of the sample. The CDR1 and CDR2 encoded by the germline V gene are SGDLS and YYNGEE. Measured from the cysteine to the phenylalanine, the CDR3 is 15 residues long. Only the CDR3 region is kept as DNA, spanning 45 bases read in frame from base 1. V gives up 0 bases and J gives up 4 bases, and the segment between their germline ends measures 11 bases.

The TCR was taken from a human donor with non-small cell lung cancer who had a partial response to radiotherapy plus ipilimumab. Here the sequenced sample was peripheral blood, taken from a patient treated with radiotherapy plus ipilimumab. The chain is encoded by TRBV9 joined to TRBJ2-1; TRBD1 is a possible D gene, resting on 7 matching bases. CDR3 protein: CASSVGQGLYNEQFF. DNA sequence: TGTGCCAGCAGCGTAGGACAGGGACTTTACAATGAGCAGTTCTTC.